The rows below give T cell receptor beta chains drawn from one sample of a study of T cell responses to AZD1222 COVID-19 vaccine. Sequenced by immunoSEQ multiplex PCR; TCRdb stores in-frame clones only, minus some. The sample yields 84,000 or so clones, around 91% seen once. This specimen consisted of peripheral blood, obtained on day 0 of MenACWY control vaccination. These receptors were collected from an adult in good health. The CDR3 runs from the conserved cysteine through the conserved F or W. A D gene is named only where the DNA matches it firmly. Rows give clone size only sometimes, using once, few, many, or a class for an expanded clone.

d_call,v_call,j_call,clone_size,cdr3_nt,cdr3_aa
-,TRBV2,TRBJ2-4,-,TGTGCCAGCAGCACCCAGAGGGGCATTCAGTACTTC,CASSTQRGIQYF
-,TRBV5-6,TRBJ2-5,-,TGTGCCAGCAGCCCGGATGAACAACTCCAAGAGACCCAGTACTTC,CASSPDEQLQETQYF
TRBD2,TRBV6-5,TRBJ2-1,-,TGTGCCAGCAGTTACGGGGGGGTTTTGGATGAGCAGTTCTTC,CASSYGGVLDEQFF
-,TRBV7-8,TRBJ2-1,-,TGTGCCAGCACCCAAAAAGGATATGGAGGCCGTTTTAGGTACAATGAGCAGTTCTTC,CASTQKGYGGRFRYNEQFF
TRBD1,TRBV19,TRBJ2-1,-,TGTGCCAGTAGTATCGGGAACAGGGGGTATGGTGAGCAGTTCTTC,CASSIGNRGYGEQFF
-,TRBV5-1,TRBJ2-1,-,TGCGCCAGCAGCTTGGTAGGGGAGTCCTACAATGAGCAGTTCTTC,CASSLVGESYNEQFF
-,TRBV5-1,TRBJ2-1,-,TGCGCCAGCAGCTTGGGGAGCAATGAGCAGTTCTTC,CASSLGSNEQFF
-,TRBV18,TRBJ1-6,-,TGTGCCAGCTCACAGGCAGGGTACAATTCACCCCTCCACTTT,CASSQAGYNSPLHF
TRBD1,TRBV5-4,TRBJ2-7,few,TGTGCCAGCAGCTCTGGACAGGGGGCTCACTACGAGCAGTACTTC,CASSSGQGAHYEQYF
-,TRBV4-2,TRBJ1-2,-,TGTGCCAGCAGCCAAGAGGGGCCGAACTATGGCTACACCTTC,CASSQEGPNYGYTF
-,TRBV19,TRBJ2-2,-,TGTGCCAGTATGTTTTCTGGGACTAACACCGGGGAGCTGTTTTTT,CASMFSGTNTGELFF
TRBD1,TRBV6-2/TRBV6-3,TRBJ1-6,-,TGTGCCAGCAGTTTCGGGACAGGGTTCTCACCCCTCCACTTT,CASSFGTGFSPLHF
TRBD1,TRBV2,TRBJ1-6,-,TGTGCCGGCCAGGGGGCGCGGAATTCACCCCTCCACTTT,CAGQGARNSPLHF
-,TRBV27,TRBJ1-4,-,TGTGCCAGCAGTCGGGCGGGGTTGACTAATGAAAAACTGTTTTTT,CASSRAGLTNEKLFF
TRBD2,TRBV10-1,TRBJ2-3,once,TGCGCCAGCACGGGAGGAGGCGACACAGATACGCAGTATTTT,CASTGGGDTDTQYF
-,TRBV7-2,TRBJ2-7,once,TGTGCCAGCAGCTTAGACCCCAGGAGCTCCTACGAGCAGTACTTC,CASSLDPRSSYEQYF
TRBD1,TRBV7-9,TRBJ2-2,once,TGTGCCAGCAGCCAGACAGGGGACAACACCGGGGAGCTGTTTTTT,CASSQTGDNTGELFF
-,TRBV9,TRBJ2-7,-,TGTGCCAGCAGCGTAGGCCCCGGGGGCCTGGCGGGCTTAACCTACGAGCAGTACTTC,CASSVGPGGLAGLTYEQYF
TRBD2,TRBV20-1,TRBJ2-1,-,TGCAGTGCTAGTGTCCCCCTGGGACTAGCGGGGGGGGAGCAGTTCTTC,CSASVPLGLAGGEQFF
-,TRBV6-1,TRBJ1-1,-,TGTGCCAGCAGTGACGGGGGACGGCTGAACACTGAAGCTTTCTTT,CASSDGGRLNTEAFF
-,TRBV5-5,TRBJ1-1,-,TGTGCCAGCAGCTTGGAGGGGTGGACTGAAGCTTTCTTT,CASSLEGWTEAFF
-,TRBV6-2/TRBV6-3,TRBJ2-7,-,TGTGCCAGCAGTTCCTCACCATTCAGGGCGGGCGAGCAGTACTTC,CASSSSPFRAGEQYF
TRBD1,TRBV28,TRBJ1-2,-,TGTGCCAGCAGCCCCTCCGGGACAGGGGGCCGGGGCTACACCTTC,CASSPSGTGGRGYTF
-,TRBV29-1,TRBJ2-7,-,TGCAGCGTTGCTAGCTCCTACGAGCAGTACTTC,CSVASSYEQYF
-,TRBV27,TRBJ2-5,once,TGTGCCAGCAGTCTATTCCAAGAGACCCAGTACTTC,CASSLFQETQYF
TRBD1,TRBV9,TRBJ1-3,-,TGTGCCAGCAGCGTTCAGGGGGGTGGAAACACCATATATTTT,CASSVQGGGNTIYF
TRBD2,TRBV11-3,TRBJ2-7,once,TGTGCCAGCAGCCTCGGCGGGACTACCTACGAGCAGTACTTC,CASSLGGTTYEQYF
-,TRBV9,TRBJ2-7,-,TGTGCCAGCAGCGTAGCAGTGGGTGTAGACTACGAGCAGTACTTC,CASSVAVGVDYEQYF
-,TRBV29-1,TRBJ1-1,-,TGCAGCGTTAACCTAGGACACTCGAACACTGAAGCTTTCTTT,CSVNLGHSNTEAFF
-,TRBV3-1/TRBV3-2,TRBJ1-4,-,TGTGCCAGCAGCCAACCCTTTGCCGGACGGGAGAATGAAAAACTGTTTTTT,CASSQPFAGRENEKLFF
-,TRBV6-1,TRBJ1-5,-,TGTGCCAGCGGTGATGTCCCTATTAGCAATCAGCCCCAGCATTTT,CASGDVPISNQPQHF
-,TRBV5-1,TRBJ2-7,-,TGCGCCAGCAGCTTGGGGCCCCCCTACGAGCAGTACTTC,CASSLGPPYEQYF
TRBD1,TRBV15,TRBJ2-7,-,TGTGCCACCAGCAGAGATCCCCCTGACAGGGGCTACGAGCAGTACTTC,CATSRDPPDRGYEQYF
TRBD1,TRBV5-1,TRBJ2-2,few,TGCGCCAGCAGCGCAGACAGGGAAGGCGGGGAGCTGTTTTTT,CASSADREGGELFF
-,TRBV4-2,TRBJ2-2,-,TGTGCCAGCAGCCAAGATAAGAGCGGGGAGCTGTTTTTT,CASSQDKSGELFF
-,TRBV6-6,TRBJ2-7,-,TGTGCCAGCAGTTACTCGTTTATCTCCTACGAGCAGTACTTC,CASSYSFISYEQYF
-,TRBV28,TRBJ1-2,few,TGTGCCAGCAGTTTACTGGGCACCTCTAACTATGGCTACACCTTC,CASSLLGTSNYGYTF
TRBD2,TRBV29-1,TRBJ2-5,-,TGCAGCGTCCTGGGCCTAGCGGAGTCCCAAGAGACCCAGTACTTC,CSVLGLAESQETQYF
-,TRBV5-5,TRBJ1-3,-,TGTGCCAGCAGCTTGGGGGGAACTGGAAACACCATATATTTT,CASSLGGTGNTIYF
-,TRBV15,TRBJ1-1,-,TGTGCCACCAGCAGGGGGATGAACACTGAAGCTTTCTTT,CATSRGMNTEAFF
-,TRBV10-1,TRBJ1-2,few,TGCGCCAGGATAAGCCCCCAGGGGAACTATGGCTACACCTTC,CARISPQGNYGYTF
-,TRBV7-2,TRBJ1-1,-,TGTGCCAGCAGCCCCTTATTGAACACTGAAGCTTTCTTT,CASSPLLNTEAFF
TRBD2,TRBV5-4,TRBJ2-3,-,TGTGCCAGCAGCTTGACTAGCGGGAGCACAGATACGCAGTATTTT,CASSLTSGSTDTQYF
-,TRBV11-2,TRBJ2-7,-,TGTGCCAGCAGCCCCCGCCTAGACTCCTACGAGCAGTACTTC,CASSPRLDSYEQYF
-,TRBV7-2,TRBJ2-3,-,TGTGCCAGCAGCTTAGTTGGGGTACTCGCTAGCACAGATACGCAGTATTTT,CASSLVGVLASTDTQYF
TRBD2,TRBV5-1,TRBJ2-4,-,TGCGCCAGCAGCTTGGAAGGGGCGGGAGGCCGGGGGAACATTCAGTACTTC,CASSLEGAGGRGNIQYF
-,TRBV10-1,TRBJ1-3,-,TGCGCCAGCAGCACAGGGACTGGAAACACCATATATTTT,CASSTGTGNTIYF
-,TRBV19,TRBJ2-3,-,TGTGCCAGTAGGTTTGCGGGGCCGGGAGATACGCAGTATTTT,CASRFAGPGDTQYF
-,TRBV6-2/TRBV6-3,TRBJ2-2,-,TGTGCCAGCAGTTATCCACGGCTCACCACCGGGGAGCTGTTTTTT,CASSYPRLTTGELFF
-,TRBV6-5,TRBJ2-7,-,TGTGCCAGCAGCAGGACCGCGGACTCCTACGAGCAGTACTTC,CASSRTADSYEQYF
TRBD1,TRBV19,TRBJ1-1,-,TGTGCCAGTACACGCCCGGGACAGCCAAGGGACACTGAAGCTTTCTTT,CASTRPGQPRDTEAFF
TRBD2,TRBV6-2/TRBV6-3,TRBJ2-2,-,TGTGCCAGCAGCCGCCGGGCTAGCGGGGGGTCCGGGGAGCTGTTTTTT,CASSRRASGGSGELFF
TRBD1,TRBV28,TRBJ1-2,-,TGTGCCAGCAGTTGGACAGGGAACTATGGCTACACCTTC,CASSWTGNYGYTF
-,TRBV12-3/TRBV12-4,TRBJ1-6,-,TGTGCCAGCAGTCTCAGGATTAATTCACCCCTCCACTTT,CASSLRINSPLHF